This T cell receptor beta chain is from a study of cytomegalovirus exposure and HLA in healthy donors. Across the study: Samples from HLA-typed donors yielded 65 million to 85 million unique TCRs in an early data release.

The PCR was carried out with 60 Vbeta primers and 13 Jbeta primers. Some clones are missing from TCRdb's copy, which holds only in-frame ones; the method was immunoSEQ multiplex PCR. Among under 250,000 clones listed, 75% to 80% were seen once. The germline gives CDR1 MNHEY, CDR2 SVGAGI. V gave up 6 bases and J gave up 1 base; unmatched junction bases: 3. CDR3 length: 14 residues. Study-level results: Donor immune exposure was known only as CMV serostatus. Association with HLA alleles at 0.05 false discovery rate was found for roughly 17,000 TCR beta sequences in a later analysis.

This clone was recorded a few times. Its antigen is unidentified. The receptor was isolated from a male donor in good health and CMV-seronegative. The sequencing sample was made of PBMCs. The rearrangement joins TRBV6-5 to TRBJ1-1; TRBD1 matches at 9 bases. The CDR3 DNA reads as TGTGCCAGCAGACCGGGACAGGGGAACACTGAAGCTTTCTTT. It is translated as CASRPGQGNTEAFF.